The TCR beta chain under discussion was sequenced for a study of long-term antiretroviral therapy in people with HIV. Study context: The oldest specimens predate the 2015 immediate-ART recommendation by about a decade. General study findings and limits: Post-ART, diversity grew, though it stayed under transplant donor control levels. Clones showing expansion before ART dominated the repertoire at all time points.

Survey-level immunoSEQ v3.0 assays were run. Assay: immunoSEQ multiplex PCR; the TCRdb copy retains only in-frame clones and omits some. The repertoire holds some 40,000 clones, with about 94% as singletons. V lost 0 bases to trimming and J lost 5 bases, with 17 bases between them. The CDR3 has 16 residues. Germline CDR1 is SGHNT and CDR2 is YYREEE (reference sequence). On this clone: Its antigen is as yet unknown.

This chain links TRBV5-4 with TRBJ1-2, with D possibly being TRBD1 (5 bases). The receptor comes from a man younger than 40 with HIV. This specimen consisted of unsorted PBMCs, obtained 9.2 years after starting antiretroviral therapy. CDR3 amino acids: CASSLGHSGGAYGYTF. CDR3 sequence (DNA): TGTGCCAGCAGCTTGGGCCACAGTGGAGGGGCGTATGGCTACACCTTC.